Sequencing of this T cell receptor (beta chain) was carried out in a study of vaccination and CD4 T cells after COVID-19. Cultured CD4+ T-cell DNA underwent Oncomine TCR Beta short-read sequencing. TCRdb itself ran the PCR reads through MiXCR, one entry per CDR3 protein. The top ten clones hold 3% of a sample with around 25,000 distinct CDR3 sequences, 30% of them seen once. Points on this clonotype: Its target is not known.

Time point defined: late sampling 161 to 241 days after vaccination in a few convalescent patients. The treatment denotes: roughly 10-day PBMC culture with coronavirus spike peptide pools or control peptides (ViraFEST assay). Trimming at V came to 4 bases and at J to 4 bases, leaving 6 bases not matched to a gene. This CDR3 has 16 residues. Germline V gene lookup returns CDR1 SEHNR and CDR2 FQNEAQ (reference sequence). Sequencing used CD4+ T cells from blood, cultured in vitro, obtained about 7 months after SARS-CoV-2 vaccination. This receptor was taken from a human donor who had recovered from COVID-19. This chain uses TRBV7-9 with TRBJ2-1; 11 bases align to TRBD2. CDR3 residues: CASSSVAGGLYNEQFF. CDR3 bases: TGTGCCAGCAGCTCCGTAGCGGGAGGGTTATACAATGAGCAGTTCTTC.